Each of the 23 T cell receptor beta chains below was sequenced from the same sample in a study of cytomegalovirus exposure and HLA in healthy donors. Here immunoSEQ multiplex PCR was the method, and the copy in TCRdb shows in-frame clones only, minus some. The table includes roughly 80,000 clones, 94% detected once. What was sequenced was PBMCs. The receptors derive from a young woman in good health and CMV-seronegative.

J is TRBJ1-2 and V is TRBV4-1, with 7 bases that match TRBD1. The J segment lost 6 bases and the V segment lost 1 base, leaving 11 bases of the junction unmatched. The CDR3 runs to 16 residues. Germline CDR1 MGHRA, CDR2 YSYEKL. The CDR3 DNA follows: TGCGCCAGCAGCCAAGTAGGGGGCAGGGGGAACGATGGCTACACCTTC. It encodes CASSQVGGRGNDGYTF.

V and J are TRBV7-9 and TRBJ2-5; D is ambiguous. The CDR3 totals 13 residues. The V end lost 1 base, the J end lost 5 bases, and 8 bases lay between the germline ends. Germline V gene sequence: CDR1 SEHNR, CDR2 FQNEAQ (reference sequence). The CDR3 sequence is CASSLEVRETQYF. CDR3 in DNA: TGTGCCAGCAGCTTAGAAGTGAGGGAGACCCAGTACTTC.

The chain employs TRBV5-5 and TRBJ1-5, with 9 bases aligning to TRBD1. The junction had 12 bases not matched to a gene; V was cut back by 2 bases and J by 6 bases. Germline CDR1 is SGHKS and CDR2 is YYEKEE (reference sequence). The CDR3 runs 17 residues. For the CDR3, the DNA is TGTGCCAGCAGCTTCTACGGGAGGGACAGGGACGGTCAGCCCCAGCATTTT. Translation gives CASSFYGRDRDGQPQHF.

DNA for the CDR3: TGTGCCAGCTCAGCTGAATCCGGGTCTGCGGTGAAGCAGTACTTC. This codes for CASSAESGSAVKQYF. The chain combines TRBV18 with TRBJ2-7; D is unclear. Germline lookup yields CDR1 KGHSH and CDR2 LQKENI. With 5 bases removed from V and 8 bases from J, the gap between germline ends came to 22 bases. This CDR3 region has 15 residues.

The rearrangement uses TRBV4-3 and TRBJ2-7; 10 bases agree with TRBD2. Germline V gene sequence: CDR1 LGHNA, CDR2 YSLEER. Trimming at V came to 1 base and at J to 0 bases, leaving 6 bases not matched to a gene. The CDR3 loop spans 17 amino acids. This CDR3 reads CASSQAPAGGSSYEQYF. The CDR3 bases are TGCGCCAGCAGCCAAGCGCCAGCGGGGGGGAGCTCCTACGAGCAGTACTTC.

V is TRBV12-1 and J is TRBJ1-2; the DNA was not used to check the table's D call, TRBD1. TRBV12-1 is listed as a pseudogene. This CDR3 spans 19 amino acids. CDR3 nucleotides: TGTGCCAGCAGCCTACCAAAGGGGACAAAAGAAAATAACAACTATGGCTACACCTTC. It specifies CASSLPKGTKENNNYGYTF.

The V and J genes are TRBV19 and TRBJ1-3; TRBD1 aligns across 7 bases. The germline V gene encodes CDR1 LNHDA and CDR2 SQIVND (reference sequence). The CDR3 loop spans 16 amino acids. V trimming: 5 bases; J trimming: 2 bases; junction bases outside the gene matches: 9. CDR3 DNA sequence: TGTGCCAGTAGTGGCAGACTTACAGGGGCTGGAAACACCATATATTTT. This sequence encodes CASSGRLTGAGNTIYF.

V and J are TRBV14 and TRBJ1-2; 8 bases fit TRBD1. The CDR3 is 15 residues long. After removal of 2 bases from V and 7 bases from J, the junction contained 9 bases not matched to a gene. Germline-derived CDR1 and CDR2 are SGHDN and FVKESK. The chain's CDR3 is CASSQSQGASSGYTF. The CDR3 region has the DNA TGTGCCAGCAGCCAATCTCAGGGGGCCTCTTCTGGCTACACCTTC.

In this sample, this clone turned up once. The rearrangement uses TRBV4-1 and TRBJ1-5; D perhaps matches TRBD1 (6 bases). Germline V lookup: CDR1 MGHRA, CDR2 YSYEKL. V lost 3 bases and J 7 bases, leaving 16 bases between the germline ends. The CDR3 length is 15 residues. The CDR3 loop reads CASSQTQGQSQPQHF. In DNA form, the CDR3 reads TGCGCCAGCAGCCAGACTCAGGGGCAGAGCCAGCCCCAGCATTTT.

J is TRBJ2-7 and V is TRBV11-2, with D unclear. Germline CDR1 reads SGHAT; CDR2 reads FQNNGV. The CDR3 has 13 residues. V lost 2 bases and J lost 2, with 7 bases in between. CDR3 nucleotides: TGTGCCAGCAGCTTATTTTCAACCTACGAGCAGTACTTC. Translation gives CASSLFSTYEQYF.

This chain connects TRBV18 to TRBJ1-4, with 10 bases identical to TRBD1. The ends lost 3 bases at V and 11 bases at J; junction bases unmatched: 6. Per the germline V gene, CDR1 is KGHSH and CDR2 is LQKENI. The CDR3 is made up of 14 amino acids. CDR3 in amino acids: CASSPGTGEPKLFF. In DNA form, the CDR3 reads TGTGCCAGCTCACCCGGGACAGGGGAGCCGAAACTGTTTTTT. The full variable domain, its missing parts supplied by reference TRBV18 and TRBJ1-4, is NAGVMQNPRHLVRRRGQEARLRCSPMKGHSHVYWYRQLPEEGLKFMVYLQKENIIDESGMPKERFSAEFPKEGPSILRIQQVVRGDSAAYFCASSPGTGEPKLFFGSGTQLSVL.

The chain links TRBV7-9 to TRBJ2-1, with D possibly being TRBD1 (5 bases). The CDR3 is 16 residues long. V was trimmed by 5 bases and J by 0 bases, leaving 14 bases between them. CDR1 SEHNR and CDR2 FQNEAQ come from the germline V gene (reference sequence). The CDR3 nucleotides read TGTGCCAGCAGCGATGCAGGGTTGAGCTCCTACAATGAGCAGTTCTTC. Translated, it gives CASSDAGLSSYNEQFF.

About this clone: At one boundary the junction diverges from the germline segment, which might be a read error. The chain carries TRBV7-2 and TRBJ2-7; 10 nucleotides line up with TRBD2. CDR3 length: 12 amino acids. CDR1 and CDR2 from the germline V gene are SGHTA and FQGNSA. Here the CDR3 reads CASSLGMLAGAF. The CDR3 nucleotides read TGTGCCAGCAGCTTAGGGATGCTAGCGGGAGCCTTC.

The chain recombines TRBV27 with TRBJ2-7; D unresolved. Germline CDR1 and CDR2: MNHEY and SMNVEV (reference sequence). Trimming cost V 6 bases and J 0 bases, with 12 bases left between them. The CDR3 has 14 residues. The CDR3 sequence: CASSNLESSYEQYF. As DNA, the CDR3 is TGTGCCAGCAGCAATTTAGAAAGCTCCTACGAGCAGTACTTC.

The chain is built from TRBV6-4 and TRBJ2-1, with TRBD2 as a possible D gene (6 bases). This CDR3 spans 14 amino acids. V shed 4 bases and J shed 6 bases, with 13 bases lying between them. Germline V gives CDR1 MRHNA, CDR2 SNTAGT. The CDR3 sequence is CASSGSFGGNEQFF. The CDR3 DNA reads as TGTGCCAGCAGTGGTTCATTCGGGGGCAATGAGCAGTTCTTC.

The rearrangement links TRBV5-1 to TRBJ1-1, with D hard to call. Germline V lookup: CDR1 SGHRS, CDR2 YFSETQ. The CDR3 covers 15 residues. Trimming shortened V by 3 bases and J by 1 base, and 13 bases separated the two germline ends. The CDR3 nucleotides read TGCGCCAGCAGCTCTGGGCGGGTGGGGAACACTGAAGCTTTCTTT. Translating it yields CASSSGRVGNTEAFF.

The V and J genes are TRBV7-6 and TRBJ2-6, with TRBD2 identical over 8 bases. CDR1 and CDR2 from the germline V gene are SGHVS and FNYEAQ. The CDR3 has 18 residues. Germline trimming cut 5 bases from V and 3 bases from J; bases unmatched to any gene: 12. The DNA for the CDR3 is TGTGCCAGCAGCCCCGAGCGGGGGCAAACGTTTGGGGCCAACGTCCTGACTTTC. This codes for CASSPERGQTFGANVLTF.

This chain uses TRBV2 with TRBJ1-2; D may be TRBD1 (6 bases). Trimming removed 4 bases at V and 4 bases at J, with 13 bases between. The germline gives CDR1 SNHLY, CDR2 FYNNEI. This CDR3 is 14 amino acids long. This CDR3 reads CASSVGTGPYGYTF. The CDR3 nucleotides are TGTGCCAGCAGTGTCGGTACAGGGCCCTATGGCTACACCTTC.

The chain uses TRBV7-8 and TRBJ2-2; D gene unclear. Trimming left V 2 bases short and J 1 base short, with 5 bases between. This CDR3 is built from 14 residues. Per germline, CDR1 SGHVS and CDR2 FQNEAQ. CDR3 protein: CASSLSVNTGELFF. The CDR3 DNA reads TGTGCCAGCAGCTTAAGCGTGAACACCGGGGAGCTGTTTTTT.

The chain recombines TRBV4-2 with TRBJ2-1, with 12 bases fitting TRBD2. The CDR3 runs 18 residues. The V gene end was trimmed by 0 bases and the J gene end by 6 bases; junction bases not matched to a gene: 9. CDR1 is LGHNA, CDR2 YNFKEQ, per germline. The CDR3 DNA is TGTGCCAGCAGCCAAGATCCCCGACTAGCGGGAGTGGGCAATGAGCAGTTCTTC. Protein sequence: CASSQDPRLAGVGNEQFF.

This CDR3 reads CASSLGGNTEAFF. The DNA of the CDR3 is TGCGCCAGCAGCCTCGGGGGAAACACTGAAGCTTTCTTT. The rearrangement uses TRBV4-1 and TRBJ1-1, with D perhaps TRBD1 (5 bases). The CDR3 extends over 13 amino acids. Looked up from germline, CDR1 is MGHRA and CDR2 is YSYEKL. V was shortened by 4 bases and J by 2 bases, with 8 bases between the two germline ends.

The rearrangement joins TRBV7-9 to TRBJ1-1; TRBD1 aligns across 7 bases. Germline V gene sequence: CDR1 SEHNR, CDR2 FQNEAQ (reference sequence). Unmatched junction bases numbered 7, after V lost 5 bases and J lost 7 bases. The CDR3 extends over 13 amino acids. CDR3 region: CASSPSTGDEAFF. The CDR3 nucleotides read TGTGCCAGCAGCCCTAGTACAGGGGATGAAGCTTTCTTT.

CDR3 sequence reads: CSVDGTNYNEQFF. CDR3 in DNA: TGCAGCGTTGATGGGACAAACTACAATGAGCAGTTCTTC. The gene calls are TRBV29-1 and TRBJ2-1; weak D call: TRBD1 (6 bases). Trimming shortened V by 3 bases and J by 3 bases, and 9 bases separated the two germline ends. The germline V gene encodes CDR1 SQVTM and CDR2 ANQGSEA. CDR3 size: 13 residues.